The source of this T cell receptor (beta chain) is a study of shared clonotypes between healthy human individuals. Replicate PCRs for sorted subsets used approximately 220 ng DNA; this equaled 25,000 to 35,000 T cell genomes. Method: immunoSEQ multiplex PCR; TCRdb's copy keeps in-frame clones and lacks some. Of a few million clones listed, just over 90% are singletons. This TCR was sampled from a man aged 18 to 30 in good health. The sample comprised naive CD4+ T cells sorted from blood. Specified subset: CD45RA+ positively selected.

Here the CDR3 DNA reads TGTGCCAGTAGTGACGGGGGGTTCACTGAAGCTTTCTTT. Encoded protein: CASSDGGFTEAFF. The J gene is TRBJ1-1, the V gene TRBV19; tentatively, D is TRBD1 (5 bases). The V gene lost 5 bases and the J gene lost 4 bases, with 11 bases spanning the gap. This CDR3 has 13 residues. Germline values: CDR1 LNHDA, CDR2 SQIVND (reference sequence).